Listed here are 13 T cell receptor beta chains from one sample, sequenced in a study of breast tumors, draining lymph nodes, adjacent tissues. TCRdb used MiXCR to reprocess the multiplex PCR reads, holding one entry per CDR3 protein. The table lists about 300,000 distinct CDR3 sequences, roughly 30% of them singletons. Samples came from axillary lymph nodes draining the breast cancer. The sample taken for sequencing was axillary lymph node tissue. These receptors all stem from a female donor with breast cancer. Some clones in this sample may be carry-over from other donors' samples.

This clonotype was seen ten or more times. J is TRBJ1-4 and V is TRBV6-6; D unresolved. The CDR3 has 12 amino acids. The germline V and J ends were trimmed by 0 bases and 8 bases, with 4 bases remaining between them. Germline CDR1 MNHNY, CDR2 SVGAGI (reference sequence). The CDR3 sequence is CASSYSGEKLFF. CDR3 DNA sequence: TGTGCCAGCAGTTACTCAGGGGAAAAACTGTTTTTT.

Regarding this clonotype: One base away lies a much larger clone, so this may be a sequencing read error. CDR3 DNA sequence: TGTGCCAGCCGACTAGCGGGAGTTCTCAATGGGCAGTTCTTC. Translating it yields CASRLAGVLNGQFF. The chain joins TRBV7-9 to TRBJ2-1; TRBD2 matches 12 bases. This CDR3 has 14 amino acids. In germline, CDR1 is SEHNR, CDR2 FQNEAQ (reference sequence).

This clonotype was counted between two and nine times. This may be a read error: a much more frequent sequence differs by one nucleotide. The V call is TRBV20-1, the J call TRBJ2-3; 10 bases agree with TRBD2. With 3 bases clipped from V and 6 bases from J, the junction kept 9 bases outside the gene matches. The CDR3 covers 15 residues. Germline assignment: CDR1 DFQATT and CDR2 SNEGSKA (reference sequence). The CDR3 sequence is CSASDRLAGADTQYF. DNA of the CDR3: TGCAGTGCTAGTGATCGGCTAGCGGGAGCCGATACGCAGTATTTT.

This clonotype has ten or more counts. The chain recombines TRBV24-1 with TRBJ2-7; TRBD1 is a possible D gene (6 bases). The germline V and J ends were trimmed by 9 bases and 3 bases, with 17 bases remaining between them. This CDR3 has 14 residues. The germline gives CDR1 KGHDR, CDR2 SFDVKD. This CDR3 is CATGTQKPVYEQYF. CDR3 coding DNA: TGTGCCACCGGGACACAAAAACCCGTCTACGAGCAGTACTTC.

This clonotype was seen repeatedly, ten times or more. The rearrangement uses TRBV2 and TRBJ2-2, with 8 bases identical to TRBD2. Germline V gives CDR1 SNHLY, CDR2 FYNNEI. This CDR3 contains 16 residues. Losses at the gene ends were 5 bases for V and 0 bases for J; bases not matched to a gene: 5. CDR3 sequence (DNA): TGTGCCAGCAGTCTGCTAGCGGGCACGAACACCGGGGAGCTGTTTTTT. Translation: CASSLLAGTNTGELFF.

The rearrangement uses TRBV2 and TRBJ2-7, with 14 bases matching TRBD2. This CDR3 has 15 amino acids. The germline V gene encodes CDR1 SNHLY and CDR2 FYNNEI. The J segment lost 5 bases and the V segment lost 3 bases, leaving 3 bases of the junction unmatched. The chain's CDR3 is CASSEGLAGVHEQYF. DNA of the CDR3: TGTGCCAGCAGTGAGGGACTAGCGGGAGTTCACGAGCAGTACTTC.

This clonotype was counted many times. The chain links TRBV4-1 to TRBJ2-6; TRBD1 agrees at 12 bases. J gave up 1 base and V 4 bases, and 5 bases lay outside the gene matches. From germline, CDR1 is MGHRA and CDR2 YSYEKL. CDR3 length: 18 residues. The chain's CDR3 is CASSLKGQGASGANVLTF. Written as DNA, the CDR3 is TGCGCCAGCAGCCTGAAGGGACAGGGGGCTTCTGGGGCCAACGTCCTGACTTTC.

The table lists this clonotype with many counts. This chain uses TRBV20-1 with TRBJ2-1; TRBD2 aligns across 15 bases. The CDR3 contains 16 residues. Germline V gene lookup returns CDR1 DFQATT and CDR2 SNEGSKA (reference sequence). CDR3 bases: TGCAGGTTAGGGACTAGCGGGAGGTCTCGGTACAATGAGCAGTTCTTC. It specifies CRLGTSGRSRYNEQFF.

Remarks on this clonotype: Possible read error: a much larger clone is one base away. This chain links TRBV6-2 or TRBV6-3 with TRBJ2-5; 11 nucleotides align to TRBD1. There are 15 residues in the CDR3. Germline V lookup: CDR1 MNHEY, CDR2 SVGEGT. The CDR3, as DNA: TGTGCCAGCAGACGCGGGACAGGGGGACCAGAGACCCCGTACTTC. It encodes CASRRGTGGPETPYF.

The V and J genes are TRBV5-6 and TRBJ2-7; D is possibly TRBD1 or TRBD2 (5 bases each). V lost 0 bases and J 6 bases, leaving 13 bases between the germline ends. CDR3 length equals 14 residues. The germline V gene encodes CDR1 SGHDT and CDR2 YYEEEE. The CDR3 nucleotides read TGTGCCAGCAGCTTGGGAGGGGCCGGGGTCGAGCAGTACTTC. It translates to CASSLGGAGVEQYF.

The rearrangement uses TRBV6-2 or TRBV6-3 and TRBJ1-2, with 8 bases matching TRBD1. The V gene end was trimmed by 6 bases and the J gene end by 5 bases; junction bases not matched to a gene: 8. Germline assignment: CDR1 MNHEY and CDR2 SVGEGT. The CDR3 has 14 amino acids. The CDR3 loop is CASSSRGLLYGYTF. The CDR3 nucleotides are TGTGCCAGCAGCTCCAGGGGGCTGTTGTATGGCTACACCTTC.

This clonotype was recorded many times. V and J are TRBV3-1 and TRBJ2-5; 8 nucleotides match TRBD2. There are 15 residues in the CDR3. Germline V gene sequence: CDR1 LGHDT, CDR2 YNNKEL (reference sequence). Trimming removed 3 bases from V and 2 bases from J; junction bases left unmatched: 5. The CDR3 here is CASSHSERGQETQYF. The DNA of the CDR3 is TGTGCCAGCAGCCATAGCGAGCGGGGGCAAGAGACCCAGTACTTC.

This clonotype was recorded at least ten times. The chain joins TRBV7-6 to TRBJ2-1; 8 bases are shared with TRBD2. The CDR3 covers 16 residues. V dropped 1 base and J dropped 3; count of bases not matched to a gene: 5. Germline CDR1 and CDR2: SGHVS and FNYEAQ. Written as DNA, the CDR3 is TGTGCCAGCAGCTTAGGTCTTAGCGGGAACTACAATGAGCAGTTCTTC. It translates to CASSLGLSGNYNEQFF.